A single sample gave rise to the 17 T cell receptor beta chains below, sequenced in a study of cytomegalovirus exposure and HLA in healthy donors. This PCR relied on a set of 60 Vbeta primers and 13 Jbeta primers. Only in-frame clones appear in the TCRdb table, and some are missing; sequencing was by immunoSEQ multiplex PCR. The sample yields 220,000 or so clones, roughly 75% seen once. Material for sequencing was PBMCs. These receptors all stem from a woman aged 25 to 39 in good health and CMV-seronegative.

About this clone: At one end, the junction sequence differs from germline, possibly due to a read error. This chain connects TRBV4-2 to TRBJ2-6; TRBD1 aligns across 11 bases. Germline V gene data show CDR1 as LGHNA and CDR2 as YNFKEQ. The length of the CDR3 is 19 residues. The DNA of the CDR3 is TGTGCCAGCATCCAAGAATTGGGGACAGGGGGCTCTGGGGCCAACGTCCTGACTTTC. This sequence encodes CASIQELGTGGSGANVLTF.

The rearrangement uses TRBV25-1 and TRBJ2-3; D perhaps matches TRBD1 (5 bases). V was pared by 4 bases and J by 2 bases, with 16 bases between. The CDR3 consists of 16 residues. Germline CDR1 reads MGHDK; CDR2 reads SYGVNS. Here the CDR3 reads CASSALTTGDTDTQYF. The DNA of the CDR3 is TGTGCCAGCAGTGCACTAACAACAGGAGACACAGATACGCAGTATTTT.

This sequence joins TRBV7-9 and TRBJ2-7; perhaps TRBD2 as D (6 bases). The CDR3 consists of 15 residues. In germline, CDR1 is SEHNR, CDR2 FQNEAQ (reference sequence). V was clipped by 3 bases and J by 3 bases, with 15 bases between them. Written as DNA, the CDR3 is TGTGCCAGCAGCTTGAGGGCCTACGGGGGCTACGAGCAGTACTTC. It codes for CASSLRAYGGYEQYF.

The J gene is TRBJ1-2, the V gene TRBV30, with TRBD1 matching 10 bases. Germline CDR1 is GTSNPN and CDR2 is SVGIG (reference sequence). The junction had 8 bases not matched to a gene; V was cut back by 8 bases and J by 2 bases. This CDR3 region has 14 residues. CDR3 DNA: TGTGCCCGTACCTGGACAGGGGGGAACTATGGCTACACCTTC. As protein: CARTWTGGNYGYTF.

This rearrangement joins TRBV5-1 to TRBJ2-7; tentatively, D is TRBD2 (6 bases). The CDR3 length is 13 residues. Looked up from germline, CDR1 is SGHRS and CDR2 is YFSETQ. Trimming removed 3 bases from V and 3 bases from J, with 10 bases in between. The CDR3 protein is CASSYPGGYEQYF. Here the CDR3 DNA reads TGCGCCAGCAGCTATCCCGGGGGCTACGAGCAGTACTTC.

The CDR3 DNA is TGTGCCAGCGCCGGGGAGGGCCTTTCCAGTGAGCAGTTCTTC. This codes for CASAGEGLSSEQFF. This chain connects TRBV7-3 to TRBJ2-1; 7 bases map to TRBD2. The CDR3 spans 14 residues. The germline gives CDR1 SGHTA, CDR2 FQGTGA. The V gene end was trimmed by 8 bases and the J gene end by 9 bases; junction bases not matched to a gene: 13.

J is TRBJ1-5 and V is TRBV19, with 9 bases lining up with TRBD1. V was pared by 4 bases and J by 1 base, with 5 bases of the junction left unmatched. The CDR3 spans 16 residues. Germline V gene lookup returns CDR1 LNHDA and CDR2 SQIVND (reference sequence). CDR3 nucleotides: TGTGCCAGTAGTACCTACGGGACAGGGAGCAATCAGCCCCAGCATTTT. Translated: CASSTYGTGSNQPQHF.

The chain uses TRBV5-4 and TRBJ2-1, with 7 bases that match TRBD2. Trimming cost V 3 bases and J 5 bases; bases outside gene matches: 8. This CDR3 has 15 residues. Germline CDR1 is SGHNT and CDR2 is YYREEE (reference sequence). For the CDR3, the DNA is TGTGCCAGCAGCTCGGGCCGGGACTACCACAATGAGCAGTTCTTC. It is translated as CASSSGRDYHNEQFF.

The sample holds a few counts of this clone. The chain has TRBV11-2 and TRBJ2-7, with a possible D match to TRBD2 (6 bases). Germline values: CDR1 SGHAT, CDR2 FQNNGV. This CDR3 is built from 12 residues. Trimming left V 5 bases short and J 4 bases short, with 9 bases between. In DNA, the CDR3 is TGTGCCAGCAGCCCGGGGGAGTACGAGCAGTACTTC. This codes for CASSPGEYEQYF.

The chain recombines TRBV5-1 with TRBJ2-4, with 10 bases that match TRBD2. This CDR3 spans 15 amino acids. From germline, CDR1 is SGHRS and CDR2 YFSETQ. With 3 bases clipped from V and 8 bases from J, the junction kept 8 bases outside the gene matches. In nucleotides, the CDR3 is TGCGCCAGCAGCTCAACTAGCGGGATTCAGGACATTCAGTACTTC. This encodes CASSSTSGIQDIQYF.

The V call is TRBV14, the J call TRBJ2-2; D is undetermined. The germline gives CDR1 SGHDN, CDR2 FVKESK. V gave up 4 bases and J gave up 1 base, with 10 bases separating them. This CDR3 has 15 residues. CDR3 in amino acids: CASSPYFMNTGELFF. CDR3 coding DNA: TGTGCCAGCAGCCCGTACTTCATGAACACCGGGGAGCTGTTTTTT. Variable domain in full (rest from reference TRBV14 and TRBJ2-2): EAGVTQFPSHSVIEKGQTVTLRCDPISGHDNLYWYRRVMGKEIKFLLHFVKESKQDESGMPNNRFLAERTGGTYSTLKVQPAELEDSGVYFCASSPYFMNTGELFFGEGSRLTVL.

V is TRBV30 and J is TRBJ1-3; D unresolved. Germline V CDR1 and CDR2: GTSNPN, SVGIG (reference sequence). Between the trimmed V and J ends, which lost 5 bases and 0 bases, there was a span of 8 bases. The CDR3 length is 13 residues. The CDR3 reads CAWGLFSGNTIYF. The CDR3 coding sequence is TGTGCCTGGGGTCTATTCTCTGGAAACACCATATATTTT.

This chain connects TRBV27 to TRBJ1-1; D is unresolved. Germline values: CDR1 MNHEY, CDR2 SMNVEV (reference sequence). V was cut by 8 bases and J by 1 base, with 11 bases left in between. The CDR3 contains 13 residues. CDR3 region: CASGLQQNTEAFF. Written as DNA, the CDR3 is TGTGCCAGCGGCTTACAGCAGAACACTGAAGCTTTCTTT.

The V gene is TRBV5-4, the J gene TRBJ2-7, with 7 positions matching TRBD2. CDR3 length: 15 residues. Germline assignment: CDR1 SGHNT and CDR2 YYREEE (reference sequence). Unmatched junction bases numbered 7, after V lost 0 bases and J lost 4 bases. In nucleotides, the CDR3 is TGTGCCAGCAGCTTGGCAGGTACGGGGGGATACGAGCAGTACTTC. This sequence encodes CASSLAGTGGYEQYF.

The rearrangement links TRBV19 to TRBJ2-7; 10 positions match TRBD1. The V gene end was trimmed by 2 bases and the J gene end by 3 bases; junction bases not matched to a gene: 1. CDR1 LNHDA and CDR2 SQIVND come from the germline V gene (reference sequence). This CDR3 contains 14 residues. CDR3 loop: CASSIRTGGYEQYF. The CDR3 DNA reads as TGTGCCAGTAGTATAAGGACAGGGGGCTACGAGCAGTACTTC. The variable domain in full, with the rest retrieved from reference TRBV19 and TRBJ2-7, is DGGITQSPKYLFRKEGQNVTLSCEQNLNHDAMYWYRQDPGQGLRLIYYSQIVNDFQKGDIAEGYSVSREKKESFPLTVTSAQKNPTAFYLCASSIRTGGYEQYFGPGTRLTVT.

Details on this clone: A read error may account for a junction end that differs from germline. The chain couples TRBV30 to TRBJ1-1, with TRBD1 matching over 9 bases. This CDR3 has 12 amino acids. Germline V lookup: CDR1 GTSNPN, CDR2 SVGIG (reference sequence). CDR3 sequence reads: CAWSSPGQGPLF. CDR3 bases: TGTGCCTGGAGTTCTCCGGGACAGGGCCCTCTCTTT.

V is TRBV5-1 and J is TRBJ1-1, with D unresolved. Trimming removed 2 bases at V and 2 bases at J, with 13 bases between. Per the germline V gene, CDR1 is SGHRS and CDR2 is YFSETQ. This CDR3 region has 15 residues. DNA for the CDR3: TGCGCCAGCAGCTTCTTGGACTGGGATAACACTGAAGCTTTCTTT. This sequence encodes CASSFLDWDNTEAFF.